A selection of T cell receptor beta chains follows, all from one sample in a study of CD8 T cells in ankylosing spondylitis. MiXCR, applied by TCRdb to the 5' RACE reads, yields one record per CDR3 protein. This repertoire shows around 300,000 distinct CDR3 sequences, 14% to 15% found once; its top ten account for 1.1%. The material sequenced was blood, either unsorted or a sorted T cell fraction (not recorded which). The receptors originated from a male donor with ankylosing spondylitis or in good health (not recorded which). The CDR3 runs from the conserved cysteine through the conserved F or W. Each record gives: CDR3 length, V gene, J gene, CDR3 protein.

>14|TRBV5-6|TRBJ1-2
CASKPGQGIYGYTF
>12|TRBV29-1|TRBJ1-2
CSAQGGGYGYTF
>12|TRBV6-1|TRBJ2-3
CASNSLTDTQYF
>15|TRBV11-1|TRBJ2-5
CASSHRDPNRGDQYF
>16|TRBV18|TRBJ2-3
CASSGTGAIRADTQYF
>14|TRBV6-1|TRBJ2-7
CASSTTSGRVEQYF
>19|TRBV21-1|TRBJ2-1
CASSKEVRLAGDCYNEQFF
>15|TRBV9|TRBJ2-3
CASSRGLAGGDTQYF
>17|TRBV11-2|TRBJ2-3
CASSLGNRGHGTDTQYF
>13|TRBV5-1|TRBJ1-1
CASSGQGGTEAFF
>12|TRBV20-1|TRBJ2-3
CSAAGAADTQYF
>14|TRBV3-1|TRBJ1-5
CASSQDLGYQPQHF
>13|TRBV24-1|TRBJ2-3
CATSDPRTDTQYF
>16|TRBV6-1|TRBJ1-2
CASSLDGGSFNYGYTF